This T cell receptor beta chain was identified during a study of shared clonotypes between healthy human individuals. General study points: Generally, estimated richness proved larger in naive subsets than it did in memory subsets. Four donors had around 5% of their naive CD4 clonotypes in common.

The deep-level immunoSEQ assay was used. The data were produced by immunoSEQ multiplex PCR, yet TCRdb's version contains in-frame clones alone and is incomplete. The repertoire holds around 990,000 clones, with 70% to 80% as singletons. Germline values: CDR1 ENHRY, CDR2 SYGVKD. The CDR3 has 15 residues. V was shortened by 4 bases and J by 4 bases, with 15 bases between the two germline ends. On this clone: Antigen specificity is unknown.

The material sequenced was memory CD4+ T cells from PBMCs. The sample's subset: CD45RA-negative fraction. The chain recombines TRBV10-3 with TRBJ2-3; the D is unclear. This TCR came from a man aged 18 to 30 in good health. Some clones in this sample may be carry-over from other donors' samples. In DNA form, the CDR3 reads TGTGCCATCAGTGCACATGCAGGAAGCGCAGATACGCAGTATTTT. Its protein is CAISAHAGSADTQYF.